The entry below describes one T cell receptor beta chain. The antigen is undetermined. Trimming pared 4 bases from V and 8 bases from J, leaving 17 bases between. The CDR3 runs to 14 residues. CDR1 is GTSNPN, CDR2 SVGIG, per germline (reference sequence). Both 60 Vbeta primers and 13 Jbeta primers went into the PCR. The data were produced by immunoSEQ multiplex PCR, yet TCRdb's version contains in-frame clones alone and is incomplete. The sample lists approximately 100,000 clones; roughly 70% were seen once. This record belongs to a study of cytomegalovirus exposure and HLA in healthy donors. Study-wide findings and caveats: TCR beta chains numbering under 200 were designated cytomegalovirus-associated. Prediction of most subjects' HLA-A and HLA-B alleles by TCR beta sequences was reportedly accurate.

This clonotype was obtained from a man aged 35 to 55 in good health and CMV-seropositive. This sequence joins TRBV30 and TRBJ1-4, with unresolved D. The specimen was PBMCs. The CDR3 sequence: CAWTPNLAVEKLFF. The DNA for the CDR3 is TGTGCCTGGACTCCCAATCTGGCGGTAGAAAAACTGTTTTTT.